Presented here are 16 T cell receptor beta chains from one specimen sequenced in a study of response to subunit inactivated influenza vaccine. MiXCR was run by TCRdb on the RT-PCR reads, yielding one entry per CDR3 protein. The profile shows 650,000 to 800,000 distinct CDR3 sequences, 14% of them singletons. The sample here was PBMCs from blood, taken about 14 days before vaccination. The source of these receptors is a man between 45 and 60 years old who received an inactivated influenza vaccine.

V and J are TRBV4-1 and TRBJ2-1; 7 bases map to TRBD2. V was pared by 3 bases and J by 3 bases, with 8 bases of the junction left unmatched. There are 16 residues in the CDR3. Germline CDR1 MGHRA, CDR2 YSYEKL. The CDR3 nucleotides read TGCGCCAGCAGCCAGGAAAAGCGGGGAGTCTACAATGAGCAGTTCTTC. Its protein product is CASSQEKRGVYNEQFF.

This clonotype was observed a few times. One end of the junction varies from germline; a read error may be responsible. This rearrangement joins TRBV18 to TRBJ2-5; tentatively, D is TRBD2 (6 bases). The germline CDR1 and CDR2 sequences are KGHSH and LQKENI. This CDR3 contains 13 residues. The CDR3 protein is CASSPDYQEIQYF. As DNA, the CDR3 is TGTGCCAGCTCACCGGACTACCAAGAGATCCAGTACTTC.

This clonotype was counted between two and nine times. The J gene is TRBJ2-3, the V gene TRBV20-1, with 9 bases matching TRBD1. The J segment lost 5 bases and the V segment lost 5 bases, leaving 8 bases of the junction unmatched. CDR3 length: 14 residues. Germline CDR1 is DFQATT and CDR2 is SNEGSKA (reference sequence). CDR3 nucleotides: TGCAGTGCTGAAGAGGGACAGGGTCAAGATACGCAGTATTTT. Encoded protein: CSAEEGQGQDTQYF.

This chain joins TRBV4-2 and TRBJ2-2; unclear D gene. The CDR3 spans 13 residues. Trimming stripped 4 bases from V and 7 bases from J, with 10 bases between. Germline values: CDR1 LGHNA, CDR2 YNFKEQ. This CDR3 reads CASSPTRNGELFF. CDR3 sequence (DNA): TGTGCCAGCAGCCCCACAAGAAACGGGGAGCTGTTTTTT.

At least ten counts were recorded for this clonotype. The chain links TRBV18 to TRBJ2-1; D is uncertain. This CDR3 contains 14 residues. Per the germline V gene, CDR1 is KGHSH and CDR2 is LQKENI. Trimming shortened V by 0 bases and J by 7 bases, and 10 bases separated the two germline ends. The CDR3 bases are TGTGCCAGCTCACCACCAACACAGAGAAATGAGCAGTTCTTC. Its protein is CASSPPTQRNEQFF.

The sample holds many counts of this clonotype. V is TRBV5-1 and J is TRBJ2-7, with TRBD2 as a possible D gene (6 bases). Trimming pared 4 bases from V and 0 bases from J, leaving 14 bases between. The CDR3 runs 15 residues. The V gene's germline CDR1 is SGHRS and CDR2 YFSETQ. The CDR3 loop is CASSPGGTSSYEQYF. The CDR3 nucleotides are TGCGCCAGCAGCCCCGGGGGAACAAGCTCCTACGAGCAGTACTTC.

This clonotype has ten or more counts. The chain links TRBV24-1 to TRBJ2-2, with 11 bases lining up with TRBD2. The CDR3 is 17 residues long. CDR1 KGHDR and CDR2 SFDVKD come from the germline V gene. J lost 4 bases, V lost 4 bases, and 7 bases had no gene match. CDR3 protein: CATSDLGLAGRTGELFF. CDR3 bases: TGTGCCACCAGTGACTTAGGACTAGCGGGTCGCACCGGGGAGCTGTTTTTT.

The chain carries TRBV7-2 and TRBJ2-7; D unclear. The V end was cut by 1 base, the J end by 5 bases, with 15 bases between. The germline CDR1 and CDR2 sequences are SGHTA and FQGNSA. The CDR3 totals 15 residues. In nucleotides, the CDR3 is TGTGCCAGCAGCTTAGGCGGCGGTTTGAAGGACGAGCAGTACTTC. Translated, it gives CASSLGGGLKDEQYF.

The chain has TRBV10-3 and TRBJ2-7; 8 positions agree with TRBD2. This CDR3 comprises 16 residues. J gave up 1 base and V 2 bases, and 7 bases lay outside the gene matches. Germline V gene lookup returns CDR1 ENHRY and CDR2 SYGVKD. The CDR3 loop reads CAISEPGGQRSYEQYF. The CDR3 DNA sequence: TGTGCCATCAGTGAGCCGGGGGGGCAGCGGTCCTACGAGCAGTACTTC.

The gene calls are TRBV6-2 or TRBV6-3 and TRBJ2-2; D unresolved. Trimming removed 5 bases from V and 0 bases from J, with 13 bases in between. Germline CDR1 is MNHEY and CDR2 is SVGEGT. This CDR3 has 16 residues. The CDR3 is CASSLIADANTGELFF. In nucleotides, the CDR3 is TGTGCCAGCAGTCTCATAGCAGACGCGAACACCGGGGAGCTGTTTTTT.

This chain uses TRBV10-3 with TRBJ1-5, with a weak D call TRBD1 (5 bases). The length of the CDR3 is 14 residues. CDR1 is ENHRY and CDR2 is SYGVKD in the germline V gene. The ends were cut back, 0 bases at V and 4 bases at J, with 7 bases in the middle. CDR3 sequence: CAISESQGNQPQHF. Here the CDR3 DNA reads TGTGCCATCAGTGAGTCGCAGGGAAATCAGCCCCAGCATTTT.

This chain connects TRBV6-2 or TRBV6-3 to TRBJ2-7; possibly TRBD2 for D (6 bases). V was cut by 11 bases and J by 7 bases, with 18 bases left in between. The CDR3 loop spans 12 amino acids. Germline assignment: CDR1 MNHEY and CDR2 SVGEGT. Here the CDR3 reads CAPARLAKEQYF. CDR3 nucleotide sequence: TGTGCCCCTGCCCGGCTAGCGAAAGAGCAGTACTTC.

This chain uses TRBV12-3 or TRBV12-4 with TRBJ2-3; weak D call: TRBD2 (6 bases). The CDR3 runs 12 residues. Trimming pared 6 bases from V and 9 bases from J, leaving 13 bases between. CDR3 in DNA: TGTGCCAGCAGCGAAACTAGCCGCACGCAGTATTTT. Encoded protein: CASSETSRTQYF.

The chain has TRBV7-9 and TRBJ2-5; D gene ambiguous. This CDR3 comprises 12 residues. Germline CDR1 and CDR2: SEHNR and FQNEAQ (reference sequence). V gave up 2 bases and J gave up 3 bases, with 4 bases separating them. The CDR3 here is CASSLFKETQYF. CDR3 coding DNA: TGTGCCAGCAGCTTATTCAAAGAGACCCAGTACTTC.

This clonotype was counted at least ten times. The chain recombines TRBV5-1 with TRBJ1-6; 10 bases fit TRBD1. V shed 0 bases and J 6 bases; nucleotides not matched to a gene: 6. The CDR3 sequence is 17 residues long. Germline V gene data show CDR1 as SGHRS and CDR2 as YFSETQ. The chain's CDR3 is CASSLEPGQGSNSPLHF. The CDR3 DNA reads TGCGCCAGCAGCTTGGAACCGGGACAGGGGTCTAATTCACCCCTCCACTTT.

This clonotype was seen a handful of times. The chain employs TRBV28 and TRBJ1-3; 8 positions match TRBD1. CDR3 length equals 16 residues. The V and J ends lost 6 bases and 0 bases, in that order; junction bases with no gene match: 7. CDR1 MDHEN and CDR2 SYDVKM come from the germline V gene. CDR3 sequence: CASRDRDRNSGNTIYF. CDR3 DNA: TGTGCCAGCAGAGACCGGGACAGGAACTCTGGAAACACCATATATTTT.